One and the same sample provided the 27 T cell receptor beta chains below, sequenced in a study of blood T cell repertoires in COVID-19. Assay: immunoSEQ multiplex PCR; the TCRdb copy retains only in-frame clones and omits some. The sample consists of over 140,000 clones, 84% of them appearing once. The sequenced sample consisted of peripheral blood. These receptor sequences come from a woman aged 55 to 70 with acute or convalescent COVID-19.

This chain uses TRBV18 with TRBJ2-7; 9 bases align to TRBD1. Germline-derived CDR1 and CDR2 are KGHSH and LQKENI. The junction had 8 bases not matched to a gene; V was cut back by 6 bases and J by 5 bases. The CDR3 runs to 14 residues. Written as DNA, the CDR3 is TGTGCCAGCTCGTCCGGGACAGGGTTCCACGAGCAGTACTTC. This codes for CASSSGTGFHEQYF.

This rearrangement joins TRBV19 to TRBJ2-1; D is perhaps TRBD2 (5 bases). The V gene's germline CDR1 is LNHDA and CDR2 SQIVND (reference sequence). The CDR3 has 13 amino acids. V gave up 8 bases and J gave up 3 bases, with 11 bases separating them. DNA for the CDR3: TGTGCCAGTGGGAGTCCAGACTACAATGAGCAGTTCTTC. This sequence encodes CASGSPDYNEQFF.

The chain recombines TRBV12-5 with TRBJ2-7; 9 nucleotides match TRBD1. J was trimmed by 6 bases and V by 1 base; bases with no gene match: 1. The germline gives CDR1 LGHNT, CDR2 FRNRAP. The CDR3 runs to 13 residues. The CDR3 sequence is CASGLGQGGEQYF. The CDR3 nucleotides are TGTGCTAGTGGTTTGGGACAGGGGGGCGAGCAGTACTTC. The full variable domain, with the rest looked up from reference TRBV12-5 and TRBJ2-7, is DARVTQTPRHKVTEMGQEVTMRCQPILGHNTVFWYRQTMMQGLELLAYFRNRAPLDDSGMPKDRFSAEMPDATLATLKIQPSEPRDSAVYFCASGLGQGGEQYFGPGTRLTVT.

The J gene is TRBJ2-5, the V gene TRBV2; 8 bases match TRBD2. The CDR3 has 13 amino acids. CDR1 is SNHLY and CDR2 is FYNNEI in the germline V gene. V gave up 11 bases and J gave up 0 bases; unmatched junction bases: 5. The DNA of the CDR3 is TGTGCCGAACTAGCGGAGGACCAAGAGACCCAGTACTTC. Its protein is CAELAEDQETQYF.

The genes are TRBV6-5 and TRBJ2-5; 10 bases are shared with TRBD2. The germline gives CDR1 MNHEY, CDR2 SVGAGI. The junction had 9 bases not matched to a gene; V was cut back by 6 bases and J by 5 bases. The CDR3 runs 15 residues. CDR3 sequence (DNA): TGTGCCAGCAGGAAGCTAGCGGGAGTAGTGGAGACCCAGTACTTC. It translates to CASRKLAGVVETQYF.

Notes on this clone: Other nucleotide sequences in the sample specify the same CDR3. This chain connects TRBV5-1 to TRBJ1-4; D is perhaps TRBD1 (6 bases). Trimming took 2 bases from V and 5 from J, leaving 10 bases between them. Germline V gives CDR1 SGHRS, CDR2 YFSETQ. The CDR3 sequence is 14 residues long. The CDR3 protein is CASSLQGTNEKLFF. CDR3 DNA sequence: TGCGCCAGCAGCTTACAGGGCACGAATGAAAAACTGTTTTTT.

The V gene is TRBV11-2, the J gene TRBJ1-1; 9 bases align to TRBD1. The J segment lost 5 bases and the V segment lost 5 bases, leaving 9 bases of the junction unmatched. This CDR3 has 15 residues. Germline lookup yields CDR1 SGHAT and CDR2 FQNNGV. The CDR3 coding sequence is TGTGCCAGCAGCCCCCAACAGGGGGCTGGGACTGAAGCTTTCTTT. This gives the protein CASSPQQGAGTEAFF.

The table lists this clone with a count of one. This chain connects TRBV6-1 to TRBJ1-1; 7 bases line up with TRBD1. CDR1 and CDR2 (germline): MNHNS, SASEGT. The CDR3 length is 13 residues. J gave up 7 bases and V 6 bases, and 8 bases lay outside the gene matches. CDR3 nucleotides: TGTGCCAGCAGCCCACAGGGGATCGGTGAAGCTTTCTTT. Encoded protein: CASSPQGIGEAFF.

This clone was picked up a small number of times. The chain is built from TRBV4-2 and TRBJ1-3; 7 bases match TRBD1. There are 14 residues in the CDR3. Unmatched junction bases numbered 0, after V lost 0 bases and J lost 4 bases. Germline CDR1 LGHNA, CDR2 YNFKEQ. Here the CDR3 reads CASSQEGQGNTIYF. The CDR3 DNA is TGTGCCAGCAGCCAAGAGGGACAGGGAAACACCATATATTTT.

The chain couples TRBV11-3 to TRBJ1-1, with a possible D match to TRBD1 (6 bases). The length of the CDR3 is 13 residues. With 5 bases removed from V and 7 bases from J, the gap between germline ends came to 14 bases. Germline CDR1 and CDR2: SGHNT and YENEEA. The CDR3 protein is CASSPPDRFEAFF. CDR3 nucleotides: TGTGCCAGCAGCCCGCCGGACAGATTTGAAGCTTTCTTT.

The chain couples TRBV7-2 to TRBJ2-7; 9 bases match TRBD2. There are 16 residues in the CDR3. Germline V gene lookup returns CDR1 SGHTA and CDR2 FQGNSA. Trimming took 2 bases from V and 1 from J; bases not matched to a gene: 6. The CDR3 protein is CASSLQRTSASYEQYF. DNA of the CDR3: TGTGCCAGCAGCTTACAGCGGACTAGCGCTTCCTACGAGCAGTACTTC.

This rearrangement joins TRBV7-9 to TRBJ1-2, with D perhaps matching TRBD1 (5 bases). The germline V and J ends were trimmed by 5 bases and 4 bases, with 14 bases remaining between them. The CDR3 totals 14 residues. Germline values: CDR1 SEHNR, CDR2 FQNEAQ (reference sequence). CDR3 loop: CASSPGQGGYGYTF. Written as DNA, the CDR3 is TGTGCCAGCAGCCCCGGGCAGGGCGGCTATGGCTACACCTTC.

The CDR3 sequence is CASSPRKPGHSSYEQYF. For the CDR3, the DNA is TGTGCCAGCAGCCCAAGGAAACCGGGACATTCTTCCTACGAGCAGTACTTC. The chain recombines TRBV7-2 with TRBJ2-7; maybe TRBD1 (6 bases). The CDR3 totals 17 residues. Germline lookup yields CDR1 SGHTA and CDR2 FQGNSA. The ends were cut back, 5 bases at V and 1 base at J, with 21 bases in the middle. The entire variable domain, with the rest obtained from reference TRBV7-2 and TRBJ2-7, is as follows: GAGVSQSPSNKVTEKGKDVELRCDPISGHTALYWYRQSLGQGLEFLIYFQGNSAPDKSGLPSDRFSAERTGGSVSTLTIQRTQQEDSAVYLCASSPRKPGHSSYEQYFGPGTRLTVT.

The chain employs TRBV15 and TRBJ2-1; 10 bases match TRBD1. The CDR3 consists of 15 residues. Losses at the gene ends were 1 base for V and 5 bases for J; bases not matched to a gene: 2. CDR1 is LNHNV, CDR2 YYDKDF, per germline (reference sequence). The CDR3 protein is CATSRAGQGHNEQFF. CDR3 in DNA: TGTGCCACCAGCAGAGCGGGACAGGGGCACAATGAGCAGTTCTTC.

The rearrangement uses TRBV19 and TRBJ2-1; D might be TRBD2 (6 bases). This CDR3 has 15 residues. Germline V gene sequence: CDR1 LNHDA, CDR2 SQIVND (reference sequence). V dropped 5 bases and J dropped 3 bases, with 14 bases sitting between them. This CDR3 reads CASSVGLGNYNEQFF. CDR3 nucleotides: TGTGCCAGTAGTGTGGGACTGGGGAACTACAATGAGCAGTTCTTC.

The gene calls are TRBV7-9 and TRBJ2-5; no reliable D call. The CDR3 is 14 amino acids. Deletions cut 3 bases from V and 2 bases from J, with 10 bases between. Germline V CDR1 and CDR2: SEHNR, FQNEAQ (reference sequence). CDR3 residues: CASSLQVLQETQYF. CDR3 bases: TGTGCCAGCAGCTTGCAGGTTTTACAAGAGACCCAGTACTTC.

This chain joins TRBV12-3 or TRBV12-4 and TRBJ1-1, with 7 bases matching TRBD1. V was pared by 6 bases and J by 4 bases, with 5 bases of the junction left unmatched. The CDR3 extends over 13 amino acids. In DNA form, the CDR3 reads TGTGCCAGCAGACCTCGACAGGGCACTGAAGCTTTCTTT. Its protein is CASRPRQGTEAFF.

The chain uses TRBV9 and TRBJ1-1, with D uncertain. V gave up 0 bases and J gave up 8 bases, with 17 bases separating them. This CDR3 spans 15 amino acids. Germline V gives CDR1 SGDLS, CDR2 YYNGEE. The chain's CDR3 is CASSVVAGREGEAFF. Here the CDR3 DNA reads TGTGCCAGCAGCGTAGTTGCGGGAAGAGAGGGCGAAGCTTTCTTT.

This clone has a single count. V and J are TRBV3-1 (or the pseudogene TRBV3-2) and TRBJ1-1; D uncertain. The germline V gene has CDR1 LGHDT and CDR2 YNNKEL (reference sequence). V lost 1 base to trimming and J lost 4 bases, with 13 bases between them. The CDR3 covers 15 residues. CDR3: CASSQVPQVSTEAFF. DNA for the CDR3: TGTGCCAGCAGCCAAGTACCCCAAGTCAGCACTGAAGCTTTCTTT.

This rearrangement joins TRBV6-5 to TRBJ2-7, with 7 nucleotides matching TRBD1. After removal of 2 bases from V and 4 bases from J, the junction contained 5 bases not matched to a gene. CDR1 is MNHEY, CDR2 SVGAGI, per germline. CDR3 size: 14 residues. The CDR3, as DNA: TGTGCCAGCAGTTACGACAGGGAAGAGTACGAGCAGTACTTC. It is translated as CASSYDREEYEQYF.

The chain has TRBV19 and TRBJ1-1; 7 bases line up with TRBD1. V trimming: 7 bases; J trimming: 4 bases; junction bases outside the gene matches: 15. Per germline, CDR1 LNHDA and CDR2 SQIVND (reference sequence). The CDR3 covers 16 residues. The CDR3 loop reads CASTFILRQGTTEAFF. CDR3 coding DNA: TGTGCCAGTACCTTTATTCTGAGACAGGGTACCACTGAAGCTTTCTTT.

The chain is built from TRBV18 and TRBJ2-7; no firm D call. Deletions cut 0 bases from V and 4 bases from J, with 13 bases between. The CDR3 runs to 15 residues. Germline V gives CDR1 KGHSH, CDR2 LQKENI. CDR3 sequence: CASSPPSARKYEQYF. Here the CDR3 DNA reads TGTGCCAGCTCACCACCGTCGGCTAGAAAATACGAGCAGTACTTC.

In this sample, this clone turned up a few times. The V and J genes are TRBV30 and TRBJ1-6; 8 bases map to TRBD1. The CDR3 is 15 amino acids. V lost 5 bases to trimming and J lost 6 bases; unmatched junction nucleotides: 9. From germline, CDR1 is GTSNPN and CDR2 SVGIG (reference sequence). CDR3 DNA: TGTGCCTGGTCCGGACAGGGCCTTTCTAATTCACCCCTCCACTTT. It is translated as CAWSGQGLSNSPLHF.

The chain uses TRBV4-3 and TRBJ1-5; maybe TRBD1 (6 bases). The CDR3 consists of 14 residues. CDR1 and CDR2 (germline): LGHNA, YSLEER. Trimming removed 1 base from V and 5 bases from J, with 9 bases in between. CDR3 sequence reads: CASSQGQGHQPQHF. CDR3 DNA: TGCGCCAGCAGCCAAGGGCAGGGGCATCAGCCCCAGCATTTT.

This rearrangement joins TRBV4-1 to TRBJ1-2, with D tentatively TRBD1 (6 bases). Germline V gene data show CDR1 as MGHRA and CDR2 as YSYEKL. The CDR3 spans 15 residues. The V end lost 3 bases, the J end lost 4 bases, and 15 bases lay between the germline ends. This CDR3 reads CASSQVWTATYGYTF. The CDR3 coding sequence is TGCGCCAGCAGCCAGGTCTGGACAGCCACCTATGGCTACACCTTC.

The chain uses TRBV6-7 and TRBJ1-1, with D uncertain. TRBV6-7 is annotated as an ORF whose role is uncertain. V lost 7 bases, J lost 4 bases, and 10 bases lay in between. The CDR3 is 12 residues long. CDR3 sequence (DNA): TGTGCCAGCACTAACAGAAGCACTGAAGCTTTCTTT. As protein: CASTNRSTEAFF.

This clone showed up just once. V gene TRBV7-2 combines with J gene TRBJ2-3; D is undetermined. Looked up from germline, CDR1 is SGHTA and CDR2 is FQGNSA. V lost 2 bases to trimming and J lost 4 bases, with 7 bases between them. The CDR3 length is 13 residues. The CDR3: CASSLIFSDTQYF. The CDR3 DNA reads TGTGCCAGCAGCTTAATTTTCTCAGATACGCAGTATTTT.